The TCR beta chain described here comes from a study of T cell changes during pregnancy in multiple sclerosis. Assay: immunoSEQ multiplex PCR; the TCRdb copy retains only in-frame clones and omits some. Here the sample spans roughly 30,000 clones, around 90% being singletons. The V and J ends lost 3 bases and 0 bases respectively, with 15 bases between them. The CDR3 sequence is 16 residues long. Germline assignment: CDR1 GTSNPN and CDR2 SVGIG (reference sequence). The starting material was CD4+ T cells from peripheral blood mononuclear cells, obtained in the first trimester of pregnancy. The chain uses TRBV30 and TRBJ1-3; maybe TRBD1 (5 bases). The source of this sequence is a female donor in good health, enrolled as a control in a pregnancy study. The CDR3 nucleotides read TGTGCCTGGAGGATAACTAGGGACTACTCTGGAAACACCATATATTTT. As protein: CAWRITRDYSGNTIYF.